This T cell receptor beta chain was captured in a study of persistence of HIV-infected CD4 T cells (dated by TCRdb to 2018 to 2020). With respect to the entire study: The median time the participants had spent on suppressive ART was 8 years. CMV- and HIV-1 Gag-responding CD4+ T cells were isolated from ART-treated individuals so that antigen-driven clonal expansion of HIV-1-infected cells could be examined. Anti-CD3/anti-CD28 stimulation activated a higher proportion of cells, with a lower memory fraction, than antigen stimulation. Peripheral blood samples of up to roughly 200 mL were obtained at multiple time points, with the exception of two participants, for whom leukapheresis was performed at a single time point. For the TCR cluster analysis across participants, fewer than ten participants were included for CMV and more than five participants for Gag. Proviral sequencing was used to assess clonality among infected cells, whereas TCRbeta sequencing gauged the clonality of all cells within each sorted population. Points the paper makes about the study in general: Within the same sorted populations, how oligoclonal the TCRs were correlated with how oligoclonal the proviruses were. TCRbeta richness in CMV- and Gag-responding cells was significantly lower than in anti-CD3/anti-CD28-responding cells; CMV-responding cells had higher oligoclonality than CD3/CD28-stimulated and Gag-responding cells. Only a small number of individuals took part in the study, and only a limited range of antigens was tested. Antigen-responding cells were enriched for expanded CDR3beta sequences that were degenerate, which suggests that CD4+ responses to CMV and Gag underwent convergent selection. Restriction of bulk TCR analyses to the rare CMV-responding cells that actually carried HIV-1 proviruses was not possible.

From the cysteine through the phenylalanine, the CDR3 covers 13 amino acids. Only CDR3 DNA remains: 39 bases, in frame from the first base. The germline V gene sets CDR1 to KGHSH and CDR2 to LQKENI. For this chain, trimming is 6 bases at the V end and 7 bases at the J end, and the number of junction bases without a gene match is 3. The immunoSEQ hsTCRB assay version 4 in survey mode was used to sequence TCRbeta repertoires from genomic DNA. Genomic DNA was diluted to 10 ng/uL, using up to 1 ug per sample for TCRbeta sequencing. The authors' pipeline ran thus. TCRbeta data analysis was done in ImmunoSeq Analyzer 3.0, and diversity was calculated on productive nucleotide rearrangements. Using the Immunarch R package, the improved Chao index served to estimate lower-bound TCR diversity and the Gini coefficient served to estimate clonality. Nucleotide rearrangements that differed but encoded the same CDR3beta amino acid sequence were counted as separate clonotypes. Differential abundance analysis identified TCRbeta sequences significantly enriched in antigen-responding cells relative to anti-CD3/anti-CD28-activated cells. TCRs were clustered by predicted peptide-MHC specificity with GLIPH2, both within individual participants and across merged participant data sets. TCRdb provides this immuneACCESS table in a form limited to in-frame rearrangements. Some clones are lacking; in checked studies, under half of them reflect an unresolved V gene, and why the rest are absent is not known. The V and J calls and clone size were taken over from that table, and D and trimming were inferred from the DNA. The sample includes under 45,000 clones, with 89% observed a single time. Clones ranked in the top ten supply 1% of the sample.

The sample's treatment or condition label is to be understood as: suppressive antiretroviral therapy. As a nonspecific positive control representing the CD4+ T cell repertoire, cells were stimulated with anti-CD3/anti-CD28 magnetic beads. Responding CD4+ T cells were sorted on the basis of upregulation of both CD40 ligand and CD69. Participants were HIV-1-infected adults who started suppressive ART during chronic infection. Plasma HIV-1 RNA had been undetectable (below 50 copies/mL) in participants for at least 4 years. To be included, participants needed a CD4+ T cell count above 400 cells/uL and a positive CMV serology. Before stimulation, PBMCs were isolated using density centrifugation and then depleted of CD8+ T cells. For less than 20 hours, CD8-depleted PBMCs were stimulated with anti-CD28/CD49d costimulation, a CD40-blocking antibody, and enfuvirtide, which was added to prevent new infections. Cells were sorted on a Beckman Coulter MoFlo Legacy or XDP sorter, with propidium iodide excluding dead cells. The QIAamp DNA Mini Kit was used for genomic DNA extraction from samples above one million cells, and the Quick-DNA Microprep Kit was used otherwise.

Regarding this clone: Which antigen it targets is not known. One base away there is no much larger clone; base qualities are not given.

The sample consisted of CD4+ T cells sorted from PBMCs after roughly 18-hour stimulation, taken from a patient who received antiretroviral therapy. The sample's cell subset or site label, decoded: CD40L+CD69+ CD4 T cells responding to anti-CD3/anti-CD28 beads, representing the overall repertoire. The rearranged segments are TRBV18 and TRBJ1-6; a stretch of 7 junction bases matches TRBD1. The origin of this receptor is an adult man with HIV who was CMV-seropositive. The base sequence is TGTGCCAGCTCCACGGACAGGAATTCACCCCTCCACTTT. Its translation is CASSTDRNSPLHF.